Listed below are T cell receptor beta chains from one sample, sequenced in a study of blood T cell repertoires in COVID-19. Some clones are missing from TCRdb's copy, which holds only in-frame ones; the method was immunoSEQ multiplex PCR. Of roughly 130,000 clones in the sample, approximately 80% are singletons; the top ten hold 9.5% to 15%. The sequencing input was peripheral blood. The source of these receptors is a woman aged 60-75 years with acute or convalescent COVID-19. CDR3s include the opening cysteine and the closing phenylalanine or tryptophan. The D gene is left open where the match is weak. Size is stated for part of the rows, as once, few or many counts, or as a class when the clone is expanded.

size,V,J,D,DNA,CDR3
.,TRBV7-2,TRBJ2-1,TRBD2,TGTGCCAGCAGCCGGGGACTAGCGGGGGATGAGCAGTTCTTC,CASSRGLAGDEQFF
.,TRBV3-1/TRBV3-2,TRBJ1-1,.,TGTGCCAGCAGCCAAAGGGAGGGGGGCTACACTGAAGCTTTCTTT,CASSQREGGYTEAFF
few,TRBV13,TRBJ1-1,TRBD1,TGTGCCAGCAGCTTGGGGGGGACAGGTAACATGAACACTGAAGCTTTCTTT,CASSLGGTGNMNTEAFF
.,TRBV5-5,TRBJ2-2,.,TGTGCCAGCAGCGTCACCAGGGGACACACCGGGGAGCTGTTTTTT,CASSVTRGHTGELFF
.,TRBV6-5,TRBJ1-2,.,TGTGCCAGCACTTACAGAGCCGACAGATGGAATGGCTACACCTTC,CASTYRADRWNGYTF
.,TRBV18,TRBJ2-2,.,TGTGCCAGCTCACCTCTCGGTGACACCGGGGAGCTGTTTTTT,CASSPLGDTGELFF
few,TRBV19,TRBJ1-5,.,TGTGCCAGTAGACGGACGGAGGCTCGTGGGGAGCCCCAGCATTTT,CASRRTEARGEPQHF
.,TRBV5-1,TRBJ2-1,TRBD1,TGCGCCAGCAGCTCATCGGCGGGACAGGGAGTCAATGAGCAGTTCTTC,CASSSSAGQGVNEQFF
.,TRBV10-3,TRBJ1-1,.,TGTGCCATGCAACAGGGATTACATAAGAACACTGAAGCTTTCTTT,CAMQQGLHKNTEAFF
.,TRBV10-3,TRBJ1-2,.,TGTGCCATCAGTGAAAAACAGGGCCCCTATGGCTACACCTTC,CAISEKQGPYGYTF
few,TRBV6-1,TRBJ1-5,TRBD1,TGTGCCAGCAGTGAACAACAGGGGGGGAATCAGCCCCAGCATTTT,CASSEQQGGNQPQHF
once,TRBV12-3/TRBV12-4,TRBJ1-2,TRBD1,TGTGCCAGCAGCACGGACAGGGTCTATGGCTACACCTTC,CASSTDRVYGYTF
.,TRBV19,TRBJ1-5,TRBD1,TGTGCCAGTAGTCCCTTAGGGGGGACAGTTAGCAATCAGCCCCAGCATTTT,CASSPLGGTVSNQPQHF
.,TRBV6-5,TRBJ1-3,.,TGTGCCAGCAGTTACTCCACAGTTGGAAACACCATATATTTT,CASSYSTVGNTIYF
.,TRBV6-5,TRBJ1-1,.,TGTGCCAGCAGTTATCAGAAAGAAGCTTTCTTT,CASSYQKEAFF
.,TRBV2,TRBJ1-2,.,TGTGCCAGCAGTGCGAGATACACCTTC,CASSARYTF
.,TRBV11-2,TRBJ2-1,.,TGTGCCAGCAGCTTGTCTCTCACACGAGGCAATGAGCAGTTCTTC,CASSLSLTRGNEQFF